These 16 T cell receptor beta chains were all obtained from the same sample, sequenced in a study of a mutant IDH1 vaccine in newly diagnosed glioma. No antigen has been identified for these receptors. Produced via immunoSEQ multiplex PCR; TCRdb's table is partial and in-frame only. The repertoire has 55,000 to 65,000 clones, under 90% of them found once; the top ten carry about 4%. The time point: week 35, safety follow-up. Alongside topical imiquimod, each dose of vaccine comprised 300 ug of mutant IDH1 20-mer peptide. The sequencing used PBMCs, collected from a glioma patient whose treatment included an IDH1 peptide vaccine. These receptor sequences come from a man under 40 with glioma.

The J gene is TRBJ2-2, the V gene TRBV6-6, with D perhaps being TRBD1 or TRBD2 (5 bases each). Germline assignment: CDR1 MNHNY and CDR2 SVGAGI (reference sequence). The CDR3 length is 16 residues. V dropped 5 bases and J dropped 0 bases, with 13 bases sitting between them. This CDR3 is CASSQYRGANTGELFF. The CDR3 coding sequence is TGTGCCAGCAGTCAATATCGGGGCGCGAACACCGGGGAGCTGTTTTTT.

J is TRBJ2-1 and V is TRBV5-1; the D gene is possibly TRBD2 (7 bases). Trimming cost V 2 bases and J 9 bases, with 18 bases left between them. The V gene's germline CDR1 is SGHRS and CDR2 YFSETQ. The CDR3 runs to 15 residues. The CDR3 region has the DNA TGCGCCAGCAGCTTCCTTGGGGGGGCCAATCTTGAGCAGTTCTTC. It encodes CASSFLGGANLEQFF.

The chain recombines TRBV2 with TRBJ2-2, with unresolved D. This CDR3 comprises 15 residues. Germline CDR1 is SNHLY and CDR2 is FYNNEI. With 2 bases removed from V and 1 base from J, the gap between germline ends came to 8 bases. The CDR3 DNA follows: TGTGCCAGCAGTGAAATCCCTTTGAACACCGGGGAGCTGTTTTTT. It specifies CASSEIPLNTGELFF.

The chain employs TRBV30 and TRBJ2-7; 7 positions agree with TRBD2. Germline V lookup: CDR1 GTSNPN, CDR2 SVGIG (reference sequence). Trimming removed 3 bases from V and 1 base from J; junction bases left unmatched: 6. The CDR3 length is 14 residues. In DNA, the CDR3 is TGTGCCTGGAGCATGGGGGGGGTTTCCTACGAGCAGTACTTC. Translation gives CAWSMGGVSYEQYF.

The gene calls are TRBV13 and TRBJ1-5, with 10 positions matching TRBD1. Germline V gene lookup returns CDR1 PRHDT and CDR2 FYEKMQ (reference sequence). The CDR3 spans 14 residues. J lost 5 bases, V lost 5 bases, and 3 bases had no gene match. The CDR3 here is CASSLGTGDQPQHF. The CDR3 nucleotides read TGTGCCAGCAGCCTTGGGACAGGGGATCAGCCCCAGCATTTT.

This rearrangement joins TRBV5-6 to TRBJ2-7, with TRBD2 identical over 13 bases. CDR1 and CDR2 from the germline V gene are SGHDT and YYEEEE. The CDR3 extends over 17 amino acids. Unmatched junction bases numbered 14, after V lost 4 bases and J lost 7 bases. The CDR3, as DNA: TGTGCCAGCAGCCCTCCCCTCCGGACTAGCGGGGGCAAAGAGCAGTACTTC. It translates to CASSPPLRTSGGKEQYF.

V and J are TRBV5-6 and TRBJ1-6, with 9 positions matching TRBD1. This CDR3 region has 15 residues. CDR1 and CDR2 from the germline V gene are SGHDT and YYEEEE. The trim removed 5 bases at V and 7 bases at J, leaving 7 bases unmatched. In DNA, the CDR3 is TGTGCCAGCAGTTCTCTGGACAGGGGAAATTCACCCCTCCACTTT. Translated, it gives CASSSLDRGNSPLHF. The full variable domain, in which reference TRBV5-6 and TRBJ1-6 provide the parts outside the CDR3, is DAGVTQSPTHLIKTRGQQVTLRCSPKSGHDTVSWYQQALGQGPQFIFQYYEEEERQRGNFPDRFSGHQFPNYSSELNVNALLLGDSALYLCASSSLDRGNSPLHFGNGTRLTVT.

The gene calls are TRBV6-1 and TRBJ1-3; D unclear. Germline CDR1 reads MNHNS; CDR2 reads SASEGT. The CDR3 totals 12 residues. V shed 4 bases and J shed 3 bases, with 4 bases lying between them. In DNA form, the CDR3 reads TGTGCCAGCAGTGTGGGTGGAAACACCATATATTTT. Its protein product is CASSVGGNTIYF.

This clone was recorded a few times. This chain connects TRBV4-2 to TRBJ1-1; tentatively, D is TRBD1 (6 bases). Germline lookup yields CDR1 LGHNA and CDR2 YNFKEQ. This CDR3 spans 14 amino acids. V was pared by 9 bases and J by 3 bases, with 17 bases between. CDR3 residues: CASHLLEGDTEAFF. CDR3 sequence (DNA): TGTGCCAGTCACCTCCTCGAGGGGGACACTGAAGCTTTCTTT.

The J gene is TRBJ1-2, the V gene TRBV19; D uncertain. V was shortened by 2 bases and J by 4 bases, with 14 bases between the two germline ends. Germline V gene lookup returns CDR1 LNHDA and CDR2 SQIVND (reference sequence). The CDR3 consists of 15 residues. The CDR3 here is CASSISSTPTYGYTF. Written as DNA, the CDR3 is TGTGCCAGTAGTATAAGCAGCACCCCCACCTATGGCTACACCTTC.

The V and J genes are TRBV4-1 and TRBJ1-6; D unclear. The CDR3 runs 13 residues. Trimming pared 0 bases from V and 9 bases from J, leaving 6 bases between. The germline V gene encodes CDR1 MGHRA and CDR2 YSYEKL. This CDR3 reads CASSQDRGSPLHF. The CDR3 coding sequence is TGCGCCAGCAGCCAAGATAGAGGTTCACCCCTCCACTTT.

In DNA form, the CDR3 reads TGTGCCAGCAGCCCGAGGAGAACCTCTGGAAACACCATATATTTT. It encodes CASSPRRTSGNTIYF. The chain has TRBV28 and TRBJ1-3, with D hard to call. Germline CDR1 MDHEN, CDR2 SYDVKM. Trimming cost V 6 bases and J 0 bases, with 12 bases left between them. The CDR3 is 15 amino acids. The whole variable domain, remainder taken from reference TRBV28 and TRBJ1-3, is DVKVTQSSRYLVKRTGEKVFLECVQDMDHENMFWYRQDPGLGLRLIYFSYDVKMKEKGDIPEGYSVSREKKERFSLILESASTNQTSMYLCASSPRRTSGNTIYFGEGSWLTVV.

The rearrangement links TRBV9 to TRBJ1-2; 9 bases match TRBD1. With V trimmed by 5 bases and J by 5 bases, 4 bases remained unmatched. CDR1 and CDR2 from the germline V gene are SGDLS and YYNGEE. The CDR3 is 13 residues long. The CDR3 DNA sequence: TGTGCCAGCAGTGGACAGGGGATTTATGGCTACACCTTC. As protein: CASSGQGIYGYTF.

This clone showed up just a few times. The J gene is TRBJ1-2, the V gene TRBV4-1; D remains ambiguous. Trimming pared 1 base from V and 4 bases from J, leaving 7 bases between. Germline V CDR1 and CDR2: MGHRA, YSYEKL. The CDR3 contains 13 residues. In DNA, the CDR3 is TGCGCCAGCAGCCAAGGGGGTGGCTATGGCTACACCTTC. It translates to CASSQGGGYGYTF.

This rearrangement joins TRBV11-2 to TRBJ2-6, with TRBD1 as a possible D gene (6 bases). The CDR3 is 18 amino acids. The V end lost 4 bases, the J end lost 0 bases, and 16 bases lay between the germline ends. Germline CDR1 SGHAT, CDR2 FQNNGV. CDR3 amino acids: CASSSRDKFDSGANVLTF. The DNA of the CDR3 is TGTGCCAGCAGCTCCCGGGACAAGTTCGACTCTGGGGCCAACGTCCTGACTTTC.

The rearrangement uses TRBV14 and TRBJ1-2; D perhaps matches TRBD1 (5 bases). Germline V gene sequence: CDR1 SGHDN, CDR2 FVKESK. The CDR3 totals 14 residues. Trimming stripped 4 bases from V and 8 bases from J, with 17 bases between. The CDR3 DNA reads TGTGCCAGCAGCCCCCCCGGGACCCGGGGGGGCTACACCTTC. Protein product: CASSPPGTRGGYTF.